The entry below describes one T cell receptor (beta chain). The data were taken from a study of shared clonotypes between healthy human individuals. The assay was immunoSEQ multiplex PCR, and TCRdb's table has in-frame clones only and misses some. The profile covers about a million clones, with under 80% appearing a single time and about 1.5% taken by the ten largest. V was pared by 5 bases and J by 5 bases, with 9 bases of the junction left unmatched. In germline, CDR1 is SEHNR, CDR2 FQNEAQ (reference sequence). The CDR3 is made up of 16 amino acids. Sequenced material: memory CD4+ T cells sorted from blood. Described subset: CD45RA-negative fraction. The receptor's source is a man aged 18 to 35 in good health. J is TRBJ2-1 and V is TRBV7-9; the match to TRBD2 covers 10 bases. CDR3 in amino acids: CASSPFSGRGNNEQFF. As DNA, the CDR3 is TGTGCCAGCAGCCCATTCAGCGGGAGGGGCAACAATGAGCAGTTCTTC. The full variable domain, its missing parts supplied by reference TRBV7-9 and TRBJ2-1, is DTGVSQNPRHKITKRGQNVTFRCDPISEHNRLYWYRQTLGQGPEFLTYFQNEAQLEKSRLLSDRFSAERPKGSFSTLEIQRTEQGDSAMYLCASSPFSGRGNNEQFFGPGTRLTVL.